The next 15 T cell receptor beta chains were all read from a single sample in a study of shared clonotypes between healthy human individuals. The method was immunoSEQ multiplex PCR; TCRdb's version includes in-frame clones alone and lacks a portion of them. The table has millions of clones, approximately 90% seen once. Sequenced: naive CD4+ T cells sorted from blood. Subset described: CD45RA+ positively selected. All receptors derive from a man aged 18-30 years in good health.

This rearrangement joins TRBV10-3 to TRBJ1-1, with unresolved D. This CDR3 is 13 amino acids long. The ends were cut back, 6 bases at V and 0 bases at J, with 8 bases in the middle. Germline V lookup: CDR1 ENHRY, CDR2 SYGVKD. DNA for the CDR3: TGTGCCATCAGCGACATTCTGAACACTGAAGCTTTCTTT. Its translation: CAISDILNTEAFF.

The CDR3 protein is CGTSASETQYF. The CDR3 nucleotides are TGTGGAACTAGCGCCTCAGAGACCCAGTACTTC. V gene TRBV19 combines with J gene TRBJ2-5; TRBD2 aligns across 7 bases. This CDR3 comprises 11 residues. Looked up from germline, CDR1 is LNHDA and CDR2 is SQIVND (reference sequence).

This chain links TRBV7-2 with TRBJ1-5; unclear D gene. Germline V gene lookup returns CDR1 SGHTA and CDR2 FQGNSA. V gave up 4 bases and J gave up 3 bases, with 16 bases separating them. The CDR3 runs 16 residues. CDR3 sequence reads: CASSSHLTTLNQPQHF. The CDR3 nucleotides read TGTGCCAGCAGCTCACACCTGACAACTCTCAATCAGCCCCAGCATTTT.

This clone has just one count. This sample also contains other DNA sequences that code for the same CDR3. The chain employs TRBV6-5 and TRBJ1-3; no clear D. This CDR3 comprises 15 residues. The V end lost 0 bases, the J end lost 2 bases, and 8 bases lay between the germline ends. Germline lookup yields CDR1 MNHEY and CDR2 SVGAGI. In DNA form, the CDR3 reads TGTGCCAGCAGTTACTCAGCCGGGACTGGAAACACCATATATTTT. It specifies CASSYSAGTGNTIYF.

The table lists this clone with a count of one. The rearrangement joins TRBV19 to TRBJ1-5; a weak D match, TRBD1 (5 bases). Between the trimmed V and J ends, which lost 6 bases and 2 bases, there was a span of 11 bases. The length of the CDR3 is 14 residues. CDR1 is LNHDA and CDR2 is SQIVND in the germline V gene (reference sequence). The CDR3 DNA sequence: TGTGCCAGTAGCCAGGGAGGGGGCAATCAGCCCCAGCATTTT. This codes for CASSQGGGNQPQHF.

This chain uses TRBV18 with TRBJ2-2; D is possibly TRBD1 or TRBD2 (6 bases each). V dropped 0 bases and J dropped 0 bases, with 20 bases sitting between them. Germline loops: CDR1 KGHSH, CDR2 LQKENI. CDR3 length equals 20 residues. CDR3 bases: TGTGCCAGCTCACCACCAAGGATTCCGGGGGCGCGTTCGAACACCGGGGAGCTGTTTTTT. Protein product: CASSPPRIPGARSNTGELFF.

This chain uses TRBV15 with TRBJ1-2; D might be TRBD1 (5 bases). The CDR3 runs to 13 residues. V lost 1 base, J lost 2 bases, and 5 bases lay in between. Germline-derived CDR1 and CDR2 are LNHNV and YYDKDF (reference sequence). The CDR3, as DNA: TGTGCCACCAGCAGAGCAGGGAACTATGGCTACACCTTC. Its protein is CATSRAGNYGYTF.

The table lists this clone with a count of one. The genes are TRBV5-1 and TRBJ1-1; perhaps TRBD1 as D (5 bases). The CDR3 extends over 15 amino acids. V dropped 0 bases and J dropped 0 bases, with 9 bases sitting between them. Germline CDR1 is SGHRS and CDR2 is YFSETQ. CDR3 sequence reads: CASSLAGRVNTEAFF. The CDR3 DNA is TGCGCCAGCAGCTTGGCAGGCAGGGTGAACACTGAAGCTTTCTTT.

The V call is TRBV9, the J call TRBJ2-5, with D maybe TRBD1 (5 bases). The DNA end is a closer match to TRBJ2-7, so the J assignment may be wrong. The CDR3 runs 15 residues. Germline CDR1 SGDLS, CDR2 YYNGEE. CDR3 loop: CASSPRQSSSYEQYF. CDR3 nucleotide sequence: TGTGCCAGCAGCCCGCGACAGAGTTCTTCCTACGAGCAGTACTTC.

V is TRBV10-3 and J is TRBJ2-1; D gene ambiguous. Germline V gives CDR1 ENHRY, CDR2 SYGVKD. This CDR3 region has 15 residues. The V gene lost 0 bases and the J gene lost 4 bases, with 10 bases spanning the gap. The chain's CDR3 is CAISESGTGYNEQFF. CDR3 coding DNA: TGTGCCATCAGTGAGTCGGGCACCGGGTACAATGAGCAGTTCTTC.

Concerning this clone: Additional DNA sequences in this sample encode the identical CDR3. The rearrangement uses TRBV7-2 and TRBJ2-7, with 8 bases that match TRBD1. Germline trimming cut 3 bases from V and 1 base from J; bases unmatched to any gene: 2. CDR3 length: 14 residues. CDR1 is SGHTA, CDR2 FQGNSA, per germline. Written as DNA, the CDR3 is TGTGCCAGCAGCTTGGGACAGGCGTCCTACGAGCAGTACTTC. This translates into CASSLGQASYEQYF.

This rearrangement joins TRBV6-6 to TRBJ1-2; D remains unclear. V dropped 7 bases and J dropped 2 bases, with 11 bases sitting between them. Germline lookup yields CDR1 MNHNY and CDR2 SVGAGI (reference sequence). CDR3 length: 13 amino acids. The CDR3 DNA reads TGTGCCAGCATTCCGACGGGGAACTATGGCTACACCTTC. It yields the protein CASIPTGNYGYTF.

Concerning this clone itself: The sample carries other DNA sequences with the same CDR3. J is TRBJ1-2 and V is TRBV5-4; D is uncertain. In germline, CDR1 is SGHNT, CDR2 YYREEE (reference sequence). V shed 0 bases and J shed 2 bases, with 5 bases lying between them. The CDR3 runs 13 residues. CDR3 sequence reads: CASSLEGNYGYTF. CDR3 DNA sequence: TGTGCCAGCAGCTTGGAAGGGAACTATGGCTACACCTTC.

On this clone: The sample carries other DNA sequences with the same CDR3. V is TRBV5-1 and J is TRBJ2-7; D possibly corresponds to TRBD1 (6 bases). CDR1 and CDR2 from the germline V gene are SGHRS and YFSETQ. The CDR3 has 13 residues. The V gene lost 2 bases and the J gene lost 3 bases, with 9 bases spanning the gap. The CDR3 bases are TGCGCCAGCAGCTTAACAGGGAGCTACGAGCAGTACTTC. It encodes CASSLTGSYEQYF. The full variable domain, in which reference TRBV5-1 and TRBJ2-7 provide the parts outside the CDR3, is KAGVTQTPRYLIKTRGQQVTLSCSPISGHRSVSWYQQTPGQGLQFLFEYFSETQRNKGNFPGRFSGRQFSNSRSEMNVSTLELGDSALYLCASSLTGSYEQYFGPGTRLTVT.

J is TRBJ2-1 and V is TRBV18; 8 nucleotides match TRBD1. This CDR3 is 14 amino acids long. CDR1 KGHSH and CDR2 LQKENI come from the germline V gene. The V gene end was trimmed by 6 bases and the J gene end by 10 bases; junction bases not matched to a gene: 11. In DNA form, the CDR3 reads TGTGCCAGCTCCGTCCCGGGACAGGTTGGAGAGCAGTTCTTC. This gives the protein CASSVPGQVGEQFF.